Detailed here is one TCR beta chain. Its matching antigen is unknown. These data are taken from a study of blood T cells in healthy people across ages. Caucasian individuals from Russia who were healthy and aged about 6 to 95 acted as donors. Staff drew roughly 10 milliliters of peripheral blood from each donor. The germline V gene has CDR1 SQVTM and CDR2 ANQGSEA. The CDR3 extends over 12 amino acids. The V gene lost 6 bases and the J gene lost 3 bases, with 11 bases spanning the gap. For the second PCR, which ran for about 7 to 11 cycles, a sample-barcoded 5' primer and a J-beta primer mix were used. TCRdb re-called the 5' RACE reads through MiXCR, storing one row per CDR3 protein. Of hundreds of thousands of distinct CDR3 sequences in the sample, approximately 60% are singletons; the top ten hold roughly 26%. Points from the study as a whole: Long-lived donors had more naive CD4+ cells and higher diversity than aged donors.

The material sequenced was blood. The receptor was isolated from a middle-aged man in good health. The chain employs TRBV29-1 and TRBJ1-1; perhaps TRBD1 as D (5 bases). The CDR3 protein is CSVRRGDTEAFF. The CDR3 DNA sequence: TGCAGCGTCCGCCGGGGGGACACTGAAGCTTTCTTT.